These T cell receptor beta chains were read from a single sample in a study of glioma-infiltrating T cells. TCRdb re-derived calls from the multiplex PCR reads in MiXCR, one entry per CDR3 protein. The sample includes more than 9,000 distinct CDR3 sequences, more than 25% of them seen just once. Sequencing was performed on glioma tissue, nonneoplastic brain tissue, or PBMCs (not recorded which). The receptors come from a human donor with low-grade glioma or glioblastoma, undergoing nonglioma brain surgery, or in good health (not recorded which). The CDR3 runs from the conserved cysteine through the conserved F or W. The D gene is left open where the match is weak. A clone size is listed for some rows: how often the clone was seen (once, few, many), or a class if it is expanded.

>TRBJ1-3|-|many|TRBV6-6|15
CASSYSTRTGNTIYF
TGTGCCAGCAGTTACTCGACCAGGACTGGAAACACCATATATTTT
>TRBJ2-3|-|-|TRBV7-2|13
CASTLPATDTQYF
TGTGCCAGCACCCTCCCTGCGACAGATACGCAGTATTTT
>TRBJ2-3|TRBD2|-|TRBV12-3/TRBV12-4|16
CASSSGGSGVQGTQYF
TGTGCCAGCAGTTCCGGGGGTAGCGGGGTCCAGGGTACGCAGTATTTT
>TRBJ2-1|-|many|TRBV27|13
CASGPNFYNEQFF
TGTGCCAGCGGCCCCAACTTTTACAATGAGCAGTTCTTC
>TRBJ2-1|TRBD2|medium-sized|TRBV20-1|14
CSARPGLAGIEQFF
TGCAGTGCTAGACCGGGACTAGCGGGAATAGAGCAGTTCTTC
>TRBJ1-3|-|-|TRBV5-1|16
CASSLAKRSSGNTIYF
TGCGCCAGCAGCTTGGCCAAGAGGTCCTCTGGAAACACCATATATTTT
>TRBJ2-7|-|-|TRBV20-1|14
CSAWEAGLSYEQCF
TGCAGTGCCTGGGAGGCGGGATTATCCTACGAGCAGTGCTTC
>TRBJ2-7|TRBD1|medium-sized|TRBV4-1|16
CASSQAGGWLTYEQYF
TGCGCCAGCAGCCAAGCAGGGGGTTGGTTAACATACGAGCAGTACTTC
>TRBJ2-3|TRBD2|many|TRBV4-1|17
CASSQIPPRERTDTQYF
TGCGCCAGCAGCCAAATCCCCCCGCGGGAGCGCACAGATACGCAGTATTTT
>TRBJ1-2|-|medium-sized|TRBV27|12
CASKQGGYGYTF
TGTGCCAGCAAACAGGGAGGATATGGCTACACCTTC
>TRBJ1-2|-|-|TRBV7-2|12
CARMGWNYGYTF
TGTGCCCGAATGGGTTGGAACTATGGCTACACCTTC
>TRBJ2-1|TRBD2|few|TRBV2|13
CASREWPGGEQFF
TGTGCCAGCAGGGAATGGCCGGGGGGGGAGCAGTTCTTC
>TRBJ2-1|TRBD2|many|TRBV7-3|17
CASSLRGTSDLYNEQFF
TGTGCCAGCAGCTTAAGGGGGACTAGCGATCTCTACAATGAGCAGTTCTTC
>TRBJ2-5|TRBD2|-|TRBV19|16
CASTTTTSGSEETQYF
TGTGCCAGTACCACCACTACTAGCGGGAGTGAAGAGACCCAGTACTTC
>TRBJ2-7|TRBD2|-|TRBV28|14
CASSVAGGPEKQYF
TGTGCCAGCAGCGTAGCGGGAGGGCCGGAGAAGCAGTACTTC
>TRBJ2-1|TRBD1|medium-sized|TRBV6-1|16
CASSPGTGVEGNEQFF
TGTGCCAGCAGCCCCGGGACAGGGGTCGAAGGCAATGAGCAGTTCTTC
>TRBJ2-1|-|few|TRBV20-1|12
CSARRRENEQFF
TGCAGTGCTAGAAGGCGGGAAAATGAGCAGTTCTTC
>TRBJ2-2|TRBD1|many|TRBV6-1|14
CASATGGDPGELFF
TGTGCCAGTGCAACAGGGGGCGACCCCGGGGAGCTGTTTTTT
>TRBJ2-1|TRBD2|-|TRBV6-5|14
CARVIAGLDSEQFF
TGTGCTAGAGTTATAGCGGGACTAGACAGTGAGCAGTTCTTC
>TRBJ2-3|TRBD1|-|TRBV6-1|14
CAITGQGASHTQYF
TGTGCCATTACCGGACAGGGGGCTTCTCATACGCAGTATTTT
>TRBJ1-3|-|-|TRBV5-5|16
CASSLEEFLSGNTIYF
TGTGCCAGCAGCTTGGAAGAGTTCCTCTCTGGAAACACCATATATTTT
>TRBJ2-1|-|many|TRBV6-1|15
CASSEAAGSYNEQFF
TGTGCCAGCAGTGAAGCCGCGGGCTCCTACAATGAGCAGTTCTTC
>TRBJ1-1|-|few|TRBV18|15
CASSPLGTTNTEAFF
TGTGCCAGCTCACCGTTGGGGACTACGAACACTGAAGCTTTCTTT
>TRBJ2-7|-|many|TRBV7-2|14
CASSFFQGAYEQYF
TGTGCCAGCAGCTTTTTCCAAGGGGCTTACGAGCAGTACTTC
>TRBJ1-1|-|medium-sized|TRBV27|17
CASSPEVQGSGNTEAFF
TGTGCCAGCAGTCCGGAGGTTCAAGGTTCAGGAAACACTGAAGCTTTCTTT
>TRBJ2-5|TRBD2|many|TRBV6-2/TRBV6-3|16
CASIDPLAGARETQYF
TGTGCCAGCATAGACCCCTTAGCGGGAGCTCGAGAGACCCAGTACTTC
>TRBJ2-7|TRBD2|-|TRBV4-1|16
CASSQLTLAPRWEQYF
TGCGCCAGCAGCCAACTCACACTAGCGCCGCGGTGGGAGCAGTACTTC
>TRBJ2-2|-|-|TRBV10-3|18
CAISEYGPGPANTGELFF
TGTGCCATCAGTGAGTATGGTCCGGGGCCGGCGAACACCGGGGAGCTGTTTTTT
>TRBJ2-5|-|many|TRBV6-1|15
CASSATNWGQETQYF
TGTGCCAGCAGCGCCACGAATTGGGGGCAAGAGACCCAGTACTTC
>TRBJ1-4|TRBD1|many|TRBV25-1|15
CASSEPQGADEKLFF
TGTGCCAGCAGTGAACCGCAGGGGGCGGATGAAAAACTGTTTTTT
>TRBJ2-1|-|many|TRBV6-1|13
CANSYRASLEQFF
TGTGCCAACAGCTACCGGGCGTCCCTTGAGCAGTTCTTC
>TRBJ2-4|-|-|TRBV20-1|15
CSARAAVRAKNIQYF
TGCAGTGCTAGAGCAGCGGTCCGAGCCAAAAACATTCAGTACTTC
>TRBJ2-3|-|-|TRBV29-1|16
CSVEDRLGRPGDTQYF
TGCAGCGTTGAAGATCGTCTGGGGCGACCGGGGGATACGCAGTATTTT